This T cell receptor beta chain derives from a study of tumor-infiltrating lymphocytes in oesophageal squamous cell carcinoma. The table lists this clonotype with a few counts. TCRdb analysed the PCR reads with MiXCR anew, one entry per CDR3 protein. The sample holds about 12,000 distinct CDR3 sequences, about 57% seen once. The CDR3 loop spans 14 amino acids. Per the germline V gene, CDR1 is SGHTA and CDR2 is FQGNSA. The sequencing input was esophageal tumor tissue. This sequence was found in a female donor with esophageal squamous cell carcinoma. V and J are TRBV7-2 and TRBJ2-1, with D possibly TRBD2 on 6 matching bases. The J call may be wrong; the DNA end is better matched by TRBJ2-5. For the CDR3, the DNA is TGTGCCAGCAGCTTAAAAGCCGGGAGTCAGACCCAGTACTTC. As protein: CASSLKAGSQTQYF.